This T cell receptor beta chain is from a study of OX40 agonist ivuxolimab in advanced cancers. At the level of the study: Partial responses were observed in three patients, of whom one had hepatocellular carcinoma and two had cutaneous melanoma.

The length of the CDR3 is 16 residues. Germline V gives CDR1 LGHNA, CDR2 YNFKEQ. TCRdb keeps only in-frame clones here, not all; method: immunoSEQ multiplex PCR. The sample contains about 19,000 clones, roughly 91% of which appear only once. The starting material was CD4+ or CD8+ T cells sorted from blood, obtained in a trial of the OX40 agonist ivuxolimab. J is TRBJ2-5 and V is TRBV4-2, with 9 positions matching TRBD2. TRBJ2-7 explains the end of the DNA better; the J call may be wrong. This receptor was identified in an adult with an advanced solid tumor such as melanoma, head and neck, liver or kidney cancer. The CDR3 DNA is TGTGCCAGCAGCCAAGAGGTGGCTAGCGGGGCCTACGAGCAGTACTTC. Translating it yields CASSQEVASGAYEQYF.